The clone carrying this TCR beta chain was observed a handful of times. The sample originates from a study of blood T cell repertoires in COVID-19. The wider study: Material from acute and convalescent COVID-19 was sourced from the United States, Italy and Spain. T cells, B-cell-depleted T cells, or PBMCs supplied cDNA or gDNA.

The CDR3 extends over 14 amino acids. The ends were cut back, 4 bases at V and 2 bases at J, with 12 bases in the middle. Germline CDR1 is SGHNT and CDR2 is YYREEE (reference sequence). As handled by the study authors: How many nucleated cells were present was estimated from reference gene primer amplification. The repertoire was sequenced with immunoSEQ multiplex PCR; TCRdb's copy has only in-frame clones and lacks some. That table supplies the V and J calls and clone size; D and trimming were determined from the DNA. The sample carries 410,000 or so clones, roughly 89% recorded once. The sequencing sample was made of peripheral blood. This clonotype was sampled from a woman under 40 with active or convalescent COVID-19. The genes are TRBV5-4 and TRBJ1-2; D gene ambiguous. DNA for the CDR3: TGTGCCAGCAGCCTGGACGTACAGAACTATGGCTACACCTTC. Translation: CASSLDVQNYGYTF.